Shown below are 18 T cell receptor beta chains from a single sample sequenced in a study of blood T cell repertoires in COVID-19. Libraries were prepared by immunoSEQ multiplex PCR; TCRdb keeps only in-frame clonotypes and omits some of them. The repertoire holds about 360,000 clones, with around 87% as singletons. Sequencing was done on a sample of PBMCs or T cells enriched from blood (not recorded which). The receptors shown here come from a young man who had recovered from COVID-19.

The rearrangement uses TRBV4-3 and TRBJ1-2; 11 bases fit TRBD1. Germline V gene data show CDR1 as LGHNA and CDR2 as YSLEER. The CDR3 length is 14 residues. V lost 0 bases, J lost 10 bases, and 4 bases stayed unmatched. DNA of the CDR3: TGCGCCAGCAGCCAAGATAGGGGACAGGGGGTCTACACCTTC. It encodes CASSQDRGQGVYTF.

CDR3 in amino acids: CASSYSSSGVEGELFF. The CDR3 nucleotides are TGTGCCAGCAGCTACTCCTCTAGCGGGGTGGAGGGGGAGCTGTTTTTT. The chain combines TRBV7-2 with TRBJ2-2, with 9 bases fitting TRBD2. Unmatched junction bases numbered 11, after V lost 4 bases and J lost 8 bases. This CDR3 is built from 16 residues. Germline V gives CDR1 SGHTA, CDR2 FQGNSA.

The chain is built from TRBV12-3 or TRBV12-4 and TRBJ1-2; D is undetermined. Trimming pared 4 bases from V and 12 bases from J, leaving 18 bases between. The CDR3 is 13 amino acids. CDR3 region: CASSSTNSPVHTF. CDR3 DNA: TGTGCCAGCAGTTCGACAAATAGTCCGGTCCACACCTTC.

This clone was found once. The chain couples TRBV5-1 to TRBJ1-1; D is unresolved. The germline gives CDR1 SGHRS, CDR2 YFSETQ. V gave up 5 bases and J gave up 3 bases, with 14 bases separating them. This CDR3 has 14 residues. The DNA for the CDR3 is TGCGCCAGCAGATCCACGACACAGTACACTGAAGCTTTCTTT. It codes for CASRSTTQYTEAFF. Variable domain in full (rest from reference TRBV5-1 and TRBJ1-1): KAGVTQTPRYLIKTRGQQVTLSCSPISGHRSVSWYQQTPGQGLQFLFEYFSETQRNKGNFPGRFSGRQFSNSRSEMNVSTLELGDSALYLCASRSTTQYTEAFFGQGTRLTVV.

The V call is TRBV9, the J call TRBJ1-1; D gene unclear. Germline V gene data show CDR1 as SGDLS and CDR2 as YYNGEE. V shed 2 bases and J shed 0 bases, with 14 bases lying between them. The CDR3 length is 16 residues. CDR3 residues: CASSVTGEIMNTEAFF. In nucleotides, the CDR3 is TGTGCCAGCAGCGTTACCGGTGAAATCATGAACACTGAAGCTTTCTTT.

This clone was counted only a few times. The chain's CDR3 is CASSYVTSNQPQHF. The CDR3 DNA follows: TGTGCCAGCAGTTACGTGACAAGCAATCAGCCCCAGCATTTT. The chain joins TRBV6-2 or TRBV6-3 to TRBJ1-5; D is unclear. V lost 2 bases, J lost 1 base, and 6 bases lay in between. The CDR3 length is 14 residues. Germline CDR1 and CDR2: MNHEY and SVGEGT.

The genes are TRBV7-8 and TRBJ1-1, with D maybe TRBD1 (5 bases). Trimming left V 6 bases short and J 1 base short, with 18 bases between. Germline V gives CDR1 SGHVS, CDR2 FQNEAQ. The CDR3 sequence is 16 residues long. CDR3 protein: CASRPEGWVGNTEAFF. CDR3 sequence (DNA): TGTGCCAGCAGGCCGGAGGGGTGGGTTGGGAACACTGAAGCTTTCTTT.

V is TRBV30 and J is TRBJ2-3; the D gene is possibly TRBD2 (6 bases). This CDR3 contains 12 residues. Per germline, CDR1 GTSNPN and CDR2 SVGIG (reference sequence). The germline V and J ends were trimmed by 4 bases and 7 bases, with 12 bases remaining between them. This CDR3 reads CAWNPGGHTQYF. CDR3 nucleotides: TGTGCCTGGAACCCCGGGGGACATACGCAGTATTTT.

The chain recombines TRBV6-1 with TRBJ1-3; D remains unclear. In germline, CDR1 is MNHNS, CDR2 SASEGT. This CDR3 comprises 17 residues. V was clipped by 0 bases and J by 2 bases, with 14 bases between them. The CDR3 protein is CASSEARRGSAGNTIYF. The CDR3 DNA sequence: TGTGCCAGCAGTGAAGCGAGAAGAGGATCAGCTGGAAACACCATATATTTT.

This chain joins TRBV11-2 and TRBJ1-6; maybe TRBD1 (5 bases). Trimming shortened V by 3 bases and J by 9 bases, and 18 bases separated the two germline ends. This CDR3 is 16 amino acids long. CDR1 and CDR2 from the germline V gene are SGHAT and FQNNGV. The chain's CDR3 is CASSLAGTSAASPLHF. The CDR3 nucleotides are TGTGCCAGCAGCTTGGCTGGGACTTCTGCTGCTTCACCCCTCCACTTT. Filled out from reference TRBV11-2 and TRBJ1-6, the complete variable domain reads EAGVAQSPRYKIIEKRQSVAFWCNPISGHATLYWYQQILGQGPKLLIQFQNNGVVDDSQLPKDRFSAERLKGVDSTLKIQPAKLEDSAVYLCASSLAGTSAASPLHFGNGTRLTVT.

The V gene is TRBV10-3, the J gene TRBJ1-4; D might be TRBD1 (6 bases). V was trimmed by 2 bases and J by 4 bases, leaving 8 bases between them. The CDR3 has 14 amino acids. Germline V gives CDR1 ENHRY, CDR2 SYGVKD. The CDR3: CAISEGGFNEKLFF. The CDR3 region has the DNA TGTGCCATCAGTGAGGGGGGCTTTAATGAAAAACTGTTTTTT.

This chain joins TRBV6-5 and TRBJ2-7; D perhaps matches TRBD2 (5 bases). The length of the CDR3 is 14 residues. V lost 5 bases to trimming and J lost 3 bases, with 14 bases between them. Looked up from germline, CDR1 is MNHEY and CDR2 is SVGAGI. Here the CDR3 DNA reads TGTGCCAGCAGTCGAGGGCTCGACGGCTACGAGCAGTACTTC. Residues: CASSRGLDGYEQYF.

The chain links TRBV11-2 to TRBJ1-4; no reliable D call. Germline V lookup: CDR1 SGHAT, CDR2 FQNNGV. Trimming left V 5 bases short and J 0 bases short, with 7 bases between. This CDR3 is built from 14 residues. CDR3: CASSTSATNEKLFF. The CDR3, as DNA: TGTGCCAGCAGCACCAGCGCAACTAATGAAAAACTGTTTTTT.

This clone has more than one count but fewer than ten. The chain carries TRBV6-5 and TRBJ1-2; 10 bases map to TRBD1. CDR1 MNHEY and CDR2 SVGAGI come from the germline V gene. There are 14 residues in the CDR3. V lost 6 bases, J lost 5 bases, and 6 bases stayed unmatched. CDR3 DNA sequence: TGTGCCAGCAGCCGGGACAGGGGACGGTATGGCTACACCTTC. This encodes CASSRDRGRYGYTF.

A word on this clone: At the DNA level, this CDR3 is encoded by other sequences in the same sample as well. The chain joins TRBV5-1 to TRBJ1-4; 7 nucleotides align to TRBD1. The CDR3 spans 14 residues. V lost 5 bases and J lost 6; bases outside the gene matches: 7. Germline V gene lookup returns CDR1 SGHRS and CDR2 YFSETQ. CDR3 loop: CASSFGQGDEKLFF. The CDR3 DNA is TGCGCCAGCAGTTTCGGGCAGGGGGATGAAAAACTGTTTTTT.

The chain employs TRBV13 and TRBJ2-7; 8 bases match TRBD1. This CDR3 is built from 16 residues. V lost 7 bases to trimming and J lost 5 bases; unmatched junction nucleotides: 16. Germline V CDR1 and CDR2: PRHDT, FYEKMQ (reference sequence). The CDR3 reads CASTQLPGQAVNEQYF. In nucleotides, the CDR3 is TGTGCCAGCACCCAACTACCGGGACAGGCAGTAAACGAGCAGTACTTC.

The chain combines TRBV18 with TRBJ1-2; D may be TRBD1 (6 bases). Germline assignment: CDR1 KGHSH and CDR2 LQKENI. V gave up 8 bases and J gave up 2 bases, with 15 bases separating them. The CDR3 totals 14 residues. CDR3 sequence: CASRTQGTNYGYTF. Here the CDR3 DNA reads TGTGCCAGCCGGACACAGGGAACAAACTATGGCTACACCTTC. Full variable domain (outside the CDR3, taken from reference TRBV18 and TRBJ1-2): NAGVMQNPRHLVRRRGQEARLRCSPMKGHSHVYWYRQLPEEGLKFMVYLQKENIIDESGMPKERFSAEFPKEGPSILRIQQVVRGDSAAYFCASRTQGTNYGYTFGSGTRLTVV.

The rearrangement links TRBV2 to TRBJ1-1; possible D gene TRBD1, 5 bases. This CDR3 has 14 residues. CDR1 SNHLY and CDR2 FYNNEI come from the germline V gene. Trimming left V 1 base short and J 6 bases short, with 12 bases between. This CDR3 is CASSEGRQYPEAFF. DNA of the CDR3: TGTGCCAGCAGTGAAGGTCGACAGTATCCTGAAGCTTTCTTT.